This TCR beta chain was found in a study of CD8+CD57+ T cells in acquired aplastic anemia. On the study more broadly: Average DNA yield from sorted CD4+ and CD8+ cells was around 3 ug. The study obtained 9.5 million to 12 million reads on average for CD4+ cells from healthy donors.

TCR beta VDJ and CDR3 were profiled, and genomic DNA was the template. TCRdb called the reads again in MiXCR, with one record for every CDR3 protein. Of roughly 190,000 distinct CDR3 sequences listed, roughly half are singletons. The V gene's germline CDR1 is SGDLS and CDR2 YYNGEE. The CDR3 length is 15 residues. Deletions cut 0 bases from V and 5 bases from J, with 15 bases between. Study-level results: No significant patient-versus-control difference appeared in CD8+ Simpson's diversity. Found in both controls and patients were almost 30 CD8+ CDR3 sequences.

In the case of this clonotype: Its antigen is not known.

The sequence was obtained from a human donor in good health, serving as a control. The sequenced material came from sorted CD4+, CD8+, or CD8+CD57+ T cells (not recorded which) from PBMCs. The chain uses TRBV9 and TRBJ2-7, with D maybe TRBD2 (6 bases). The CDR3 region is CASSVAGGSSDEQYF. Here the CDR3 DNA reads TGTGCCAGCAGCGTAGCCGGGGGAAGTTCAGACGAGCAGTACTTC.